This T cell receptor beta chain stems from a study of blood T cell repertoires in COVID-19. For the study at large: Spain, Italy and the United States supplied samples that represented acute and convalescent COVID-19.

Adults between about 18 and 95 years of age took part from under 30 US areas. Clinical history reported by participants formed the basis on which cohorts were assigned. Exposed study participants had met a COVID-19 case within 2 weeks before entry. CDR1 and CDR2 from the germline V gene are SNHLY and FYNNEI. This CDR3 spans 14 amino acids. Trimming shortened V by 8 bases and J by 0 bases, and 11 bases separated the two germline ends. This table comes from immunoSEQ multiplex PCR, and its TCRdb copy is limited to in-frame clones, with some not included. The profile shows fewer than 400,000 clones, around nine tenths of them singletons.

The receptor's source is a woman aged 30 to 39 who had been exposed to COVID-19. Sequenced input: PBMCs or T cells enriched from blood (not recorded which). The genes are TRBV2 and TRBJ2-1, with unresolved D. CDR3 sequence: CASAASSSYNEQFF. The CDR3 bases are TGTGCCAGCGCGGCGTCGAGCTCCTACAATGAGCAGTTCTTC.